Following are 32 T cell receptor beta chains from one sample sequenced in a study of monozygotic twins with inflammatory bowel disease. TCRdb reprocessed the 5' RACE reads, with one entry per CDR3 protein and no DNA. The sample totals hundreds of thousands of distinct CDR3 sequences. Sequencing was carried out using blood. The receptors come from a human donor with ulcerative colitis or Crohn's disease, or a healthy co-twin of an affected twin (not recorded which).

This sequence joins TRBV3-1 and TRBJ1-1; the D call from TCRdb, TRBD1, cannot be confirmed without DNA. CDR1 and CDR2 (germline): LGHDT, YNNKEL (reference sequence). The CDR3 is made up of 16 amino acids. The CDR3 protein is CASSLRQGERNTEAFF.

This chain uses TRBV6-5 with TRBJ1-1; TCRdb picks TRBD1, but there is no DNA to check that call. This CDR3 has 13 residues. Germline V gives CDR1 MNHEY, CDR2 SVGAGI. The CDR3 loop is CASRYTGQGEAFF.

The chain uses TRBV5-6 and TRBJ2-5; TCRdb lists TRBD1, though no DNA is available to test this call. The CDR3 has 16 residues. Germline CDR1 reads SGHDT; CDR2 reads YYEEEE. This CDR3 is CASSSRDRGYQETQYF.

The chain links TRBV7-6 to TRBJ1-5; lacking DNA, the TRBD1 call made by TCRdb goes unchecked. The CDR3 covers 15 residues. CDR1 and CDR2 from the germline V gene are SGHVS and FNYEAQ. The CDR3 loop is CASSPGAGGDQPQHF.

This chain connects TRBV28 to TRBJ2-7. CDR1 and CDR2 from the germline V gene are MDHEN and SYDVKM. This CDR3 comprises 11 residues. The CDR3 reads CASSTAYEQYF.

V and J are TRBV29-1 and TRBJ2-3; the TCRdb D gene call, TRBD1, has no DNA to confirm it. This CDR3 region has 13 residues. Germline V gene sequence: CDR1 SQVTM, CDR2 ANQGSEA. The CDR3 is CSVVTGNWDTQYF.

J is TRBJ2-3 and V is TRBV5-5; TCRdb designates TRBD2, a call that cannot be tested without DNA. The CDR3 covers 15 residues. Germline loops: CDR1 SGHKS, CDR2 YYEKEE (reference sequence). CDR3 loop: CASSFHGGGALTQYF.

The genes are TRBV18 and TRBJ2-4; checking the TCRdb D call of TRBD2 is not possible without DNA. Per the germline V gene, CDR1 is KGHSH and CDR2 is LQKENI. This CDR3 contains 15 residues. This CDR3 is CASSPDGQRGDIQYF.

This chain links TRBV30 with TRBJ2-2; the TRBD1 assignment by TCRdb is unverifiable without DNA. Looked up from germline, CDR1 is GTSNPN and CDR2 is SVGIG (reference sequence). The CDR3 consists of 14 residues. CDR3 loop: CAWKKDSYTGELFF.

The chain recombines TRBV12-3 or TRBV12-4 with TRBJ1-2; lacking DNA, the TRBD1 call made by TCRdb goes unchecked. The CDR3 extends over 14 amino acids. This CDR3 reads CASSSRQGARGYTF.

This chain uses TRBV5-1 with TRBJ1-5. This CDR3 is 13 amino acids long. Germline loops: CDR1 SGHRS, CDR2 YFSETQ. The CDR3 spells CASSLVKSQPQHF.

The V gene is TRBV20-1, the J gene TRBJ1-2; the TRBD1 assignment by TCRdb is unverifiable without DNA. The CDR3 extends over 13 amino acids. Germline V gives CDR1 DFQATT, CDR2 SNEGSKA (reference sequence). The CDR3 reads CSARDDRDYGYTF.

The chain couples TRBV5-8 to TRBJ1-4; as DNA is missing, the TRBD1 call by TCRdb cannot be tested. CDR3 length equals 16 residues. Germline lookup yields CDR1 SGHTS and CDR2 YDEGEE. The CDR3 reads CASSHGTGVIGEKLFF.

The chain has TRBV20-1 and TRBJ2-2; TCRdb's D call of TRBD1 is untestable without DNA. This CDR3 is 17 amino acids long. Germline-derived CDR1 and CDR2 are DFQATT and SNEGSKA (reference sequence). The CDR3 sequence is CSARLLAGGGNTGELFF.

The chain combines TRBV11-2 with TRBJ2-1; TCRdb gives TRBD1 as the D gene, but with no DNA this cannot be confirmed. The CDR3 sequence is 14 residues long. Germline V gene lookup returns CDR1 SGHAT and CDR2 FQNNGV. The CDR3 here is CASKGAGTYNEQFF. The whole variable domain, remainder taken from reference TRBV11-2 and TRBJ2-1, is EAGVAQSPRYKIIEKRQSVAFWCNPISGHATLYWYQQILGQGPKLLIQFQNNGVVDDSQLPKDRFSAERLKGVDSTLKIQPAKLEDSAVYLCASKGAGTYNEQFFGPGTRLTVL.

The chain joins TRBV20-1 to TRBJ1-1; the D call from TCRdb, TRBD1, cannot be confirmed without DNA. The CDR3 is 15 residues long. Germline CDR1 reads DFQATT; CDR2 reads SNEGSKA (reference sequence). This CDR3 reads CSAPNPGQGNTEAFF.

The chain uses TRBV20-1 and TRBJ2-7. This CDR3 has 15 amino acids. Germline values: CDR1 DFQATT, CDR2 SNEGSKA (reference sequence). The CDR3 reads CSASVWEIGNYEQYF.

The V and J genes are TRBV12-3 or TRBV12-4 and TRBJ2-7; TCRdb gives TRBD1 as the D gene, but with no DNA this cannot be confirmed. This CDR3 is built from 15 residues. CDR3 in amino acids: CASSNPGQGRNEQYF.

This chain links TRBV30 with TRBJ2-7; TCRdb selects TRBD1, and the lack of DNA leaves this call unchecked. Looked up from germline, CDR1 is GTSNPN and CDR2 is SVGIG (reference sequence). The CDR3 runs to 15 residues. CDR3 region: CAWSFRDRKAPEQYF.

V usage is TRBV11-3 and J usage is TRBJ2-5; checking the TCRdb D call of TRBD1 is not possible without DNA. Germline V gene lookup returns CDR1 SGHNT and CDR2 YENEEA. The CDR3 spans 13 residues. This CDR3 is CASSLDRGETQYF.

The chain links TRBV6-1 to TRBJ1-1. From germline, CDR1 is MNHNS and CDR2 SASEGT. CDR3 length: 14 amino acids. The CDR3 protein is CASNKERRNTEAFF.

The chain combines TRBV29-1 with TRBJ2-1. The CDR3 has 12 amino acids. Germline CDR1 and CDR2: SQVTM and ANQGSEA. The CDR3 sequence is CSVDVVTHEQFF.

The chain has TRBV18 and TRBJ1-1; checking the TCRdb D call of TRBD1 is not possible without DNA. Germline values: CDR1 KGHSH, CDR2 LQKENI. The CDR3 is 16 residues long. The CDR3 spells CASSGGTGFVGTEAFF.

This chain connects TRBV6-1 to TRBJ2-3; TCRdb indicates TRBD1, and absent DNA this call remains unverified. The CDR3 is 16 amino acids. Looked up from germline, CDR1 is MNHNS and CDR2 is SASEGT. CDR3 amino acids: CASKATGVYRTDTQYF.

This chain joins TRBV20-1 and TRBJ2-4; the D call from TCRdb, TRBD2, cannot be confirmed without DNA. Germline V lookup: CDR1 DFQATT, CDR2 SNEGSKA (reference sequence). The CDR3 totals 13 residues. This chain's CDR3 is CSAMGPQGDMQYF.

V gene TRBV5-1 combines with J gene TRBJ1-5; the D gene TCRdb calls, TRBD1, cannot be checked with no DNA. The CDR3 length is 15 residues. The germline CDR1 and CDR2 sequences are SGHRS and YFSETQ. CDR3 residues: CASSLDSGRSQPQHF.

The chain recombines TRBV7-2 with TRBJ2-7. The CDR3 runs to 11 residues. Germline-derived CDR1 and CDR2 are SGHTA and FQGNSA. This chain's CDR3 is CASSPSLEQYF.

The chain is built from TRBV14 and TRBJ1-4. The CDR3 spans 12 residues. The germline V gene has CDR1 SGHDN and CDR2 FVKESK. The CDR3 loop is CASSHEHEKLFF.

The CDR3: CSVAGKGASYEQYF. The rearrangement links TRBV29-1 to TRBJ2-7; the TRBD1 assignment by TCRdb is unverifiable without DNA. This CDR3 spans 14 amino acids. CDR1 SQVTM and CDR2 ANQGSEA come from the germline V gene.

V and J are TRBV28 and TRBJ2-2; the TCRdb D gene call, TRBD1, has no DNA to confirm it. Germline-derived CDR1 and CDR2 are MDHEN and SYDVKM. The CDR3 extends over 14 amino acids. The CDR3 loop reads CASYRGLGTGELFF.

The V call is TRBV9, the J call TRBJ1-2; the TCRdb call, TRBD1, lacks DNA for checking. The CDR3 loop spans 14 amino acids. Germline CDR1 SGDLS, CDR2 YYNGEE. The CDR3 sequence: CASSVGPSLDGYTF.

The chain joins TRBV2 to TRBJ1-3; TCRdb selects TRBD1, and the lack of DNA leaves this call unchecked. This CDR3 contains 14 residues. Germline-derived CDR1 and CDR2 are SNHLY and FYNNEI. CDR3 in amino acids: CASSIALSGNTIYF.